One TCR beta chain is described in this entry. Antigen specificity is unknown. Then a second PCR, running roughly 7 to 11 cycles, was carried out with a sample-barcoded 5' primer and a J-beta primer mix. Through a template-switch adaptor with 12 random nucleotides, each cDNA molecule received a tag. Each CDR3 protein gets one entry after TCRdb re-called the 5' RACE reads with MiXCR. The data contain roughly 680,000 distinct CDR3 sequences, 45% to 50% of them seen just once; the ten biggest clones take up under 35%. Germline V CDR1 and CDR2: SGDLS, YYNGEE. V was cut by 0 bases and J by 5 bases, with 9 bases left in between. This CDR3 is built from 14 residues. This sample was included in a study of blood T cells in healthy people across ages. Whole-study context: About one barcoded beta molecule per two T cells came from capture by template switching. The study's findings and limits: Naive T cell percentage showed a strong correlation with the diversity of TCR beta. Measured against age, TCR beta diversity per million T cells decreased in a roughly linear manner.

The source is an older woman in good health. Sample: blood. The chain is built from TRBV9 and TRBJ2-1; D is unclear. CDR3 sequence: CASSVVITNNEQFF. The CDR3 bases are TGTGCCAGCAGCGTAGTAATAACTAACAATGAGCAGTTCTTC.